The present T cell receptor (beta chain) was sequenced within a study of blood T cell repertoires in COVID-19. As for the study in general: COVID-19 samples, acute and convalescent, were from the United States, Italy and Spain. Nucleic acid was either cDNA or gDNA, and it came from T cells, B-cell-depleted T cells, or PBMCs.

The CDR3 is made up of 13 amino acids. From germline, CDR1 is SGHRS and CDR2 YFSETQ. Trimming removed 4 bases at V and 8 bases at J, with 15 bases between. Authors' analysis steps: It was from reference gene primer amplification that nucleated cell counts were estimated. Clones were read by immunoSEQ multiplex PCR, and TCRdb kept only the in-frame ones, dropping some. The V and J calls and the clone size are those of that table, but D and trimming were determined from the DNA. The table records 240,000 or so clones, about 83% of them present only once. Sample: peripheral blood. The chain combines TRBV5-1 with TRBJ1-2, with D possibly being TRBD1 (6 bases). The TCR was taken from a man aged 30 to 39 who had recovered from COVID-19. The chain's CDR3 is CASSVLQGGGYTF. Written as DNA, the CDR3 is TGCGCCAGCAGCGTATTACAGGGTGGAGGCTACACCTTC. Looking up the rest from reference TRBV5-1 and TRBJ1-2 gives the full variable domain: KAGVTQTPRYLIKTRGQQVTLSCSPISGHRSVSWYQQTPGQGLQFLFEYFSETQRNKGNFPGRFSGRQFSNSRSEMNVSTLELGDSALYLCASSVLQGGGYTFGSGTRLTVV.